This record concerns one TCR beta chain sequence. It has no known antigen specificity. Base quality data are lacking; no much larger clone is found one base away. Systemically healthy Caucasian individuals from Russia, 39 in total and aged about 6 to 100 years, were included as donors. Each donor gave about 11 milliliters of peripheral blood, drawn into EDTA-treated Vacutainer tubes. Ficoll-Paque density-gradient centrifugation was used to isolate PBMCs, with at least 6.5 million per sample. Total RNA, at least 6 micrograms per sample, was extracted from PBMCs with Trizol reagent. For every donor, flow cytometry on a PBMC aliquot measured the percentage of naive CD45RAhigh/CD27high T cells. This specimen belongs to a study of blood T cells in healthy people across ages (dated by TCRdb to 2013 to 2016). Regarding the research as a whole: In model experiments, template switching captured roughly one uniquely barcoded TCR beta cDNA molecule for every two T cells. To avoid experimental bias, donors of different ages were spread randomly across the sequencing lanes. Donors were grouped into four age groups: young (average roughly 16 years), middle-aged (over 35), aged (approximately 58) and long-lived (about 90). Using the same blood draw, the study looked at two additional independent replicas of 1 million unique cDNA reads for two donors, one aged 18 to 29 and the other aged 80 or older. To track age-related changes in TCR beta repertoire diversity, the study relied on deep sequencing normalized with unique cDNA molecular identifiers. Overall study outcomes, separate from this receptor: Since profiling was done on bulk unsorted PBMCs, naive and antigen-experienced compartments could not be conclusively compared. Donor CMV infection status was unknown, potentially confounding age-related changes in expanded clonotypes. Observed TCR beta diversity per million T cells fell roughly linearly with age, and a significant reduction was already apparent by age roughly 40. Compared with the aged group, more naive CD4+ T cells, fewer expanded clones and increased TCR diversity were shown by the long-lived group, suggesting age selection. A strong correlation was found between observed TCR beta diversity and the percentage of naive T cells measured by flow cytometry. Estimates of total diversity based on one million sequenced T cells were considered lower bounds and underestimates.

The library relied on 5' RACE. Instrument on record: Illumina HiSeq 2500. A second PCR of roughly 7 to 12 cycles was run with a J-beta primer mix and a sample-barcoded 5' primer. A unique molecular identifier was introduced onto each TCR beta cDNA molecule by a template-switch 5' adaptor carrying 12 random nucleotides. Each sample yielded at least 2.5 million CDR3-containing paired-end reads. First-strand cDNA synthesis was performed from all RNA using the Mint cDNA synthesis kit, with priming by a TRBC-specific oligonucleotide. Following uracil-DNA glycosylase treatment, a first 18-cycle PCR with universal primers M1SS and BC2_uni_R was performed on all cDNA. The original pipeline was this. For normalization, 1 million high-quality reads, each with a distinct molecular identifier, were randomly selected from each sample. Reads sharing molecular identifiers were discarded rather than binned into consensus sequences. MiTCR, with a Q25 quality threshold and the strictest error-elimination algorithm, was used for CDR3 identification, clonotype clustering and error correction. Lower-bound total TCR beta diversity was estimated with a nonparametric unseen species model using Euler transformation. The raw public data were reprocessed by TCRdb itself: fastp quality trimming at Q25, MiXCR clonotype calling, in-frame beta chains only. Each record represents a unique CDR3 protein, reported with the most common genes and DNA among its rows. The V and J calls shown here were made by TCRdb, not taken from the authors' results. The sample yields around 800,000 distinct CDR3 sequences; roughly 60% were counted once. Roughly 25% of the sample belongs to the ten largest clones.

Clipping removes 3 bases from V and 0 bases from J, with 5 as the unmatched junction base count. Via the germline V gene, CDR1 is SGHRS and CDR2 YFSETQ. The CDR3 spans 16 residues, from the cysteine through the phenylalanine. Here the CDR3 DNA is all that survives: 48 bases in frame from base 1. The specimen sequenced was blood. The sequence was collected from a man aged 25 to 40 in good health. In this chain, TRBV5-1 is recombined with TRBJ1-4, with 7 bases matching TRBD1. The CDR3 amino acid sequence is: CASSSDTGATNEKLFF. The nucleotides read TGCGCCAGCAGCTCGGATACAGGGGCAACTAATGAAAAACTGTTTTTT.